This T cell receptor beta chain was sequenced for a study of blood T cell repertoires in COVID-19. Study context: Acute and convalescent COVID-19 samples came from the United States, Italy and Spain. T cells, B-cell-depleted T cells, or PBMCs provided the cDNA or gDNA that served as material.

Germline V CDR1 and CDR2: SGHDT, YYEEEE. CDR3 length: 14 residues. V was pared by 3 bases and J by 2 bases, with 12 bases between. In the source study's methods: Using reference gene primer amplification, nucleated cell counts were estimated. Sequencing used immunoSEQ multiplex PCR; TCRdb keeps in-frame clones, though not all of them. V and J calls and clone size follow that table, whereas D and trimming were derived from the DNA. The sample comprises about 27,000 clones, about 80% of which are singletons, and more than 60% rests with the top ten. The sample consisted of peripheral blood. This sequence was found in a man between 65 and 85 years old with acute or convalescent COVID-19. The genes are TRBV5-6 and TRBJ2-7; maybe TRBD2 (5 bases). CDR3 sequence: CASSWTPQPYEQYF. In DNA form, the CDR3 reads TGTGCCAGCAGCTGGACTCCGCAACCCTACGAGCAGTACTTC.